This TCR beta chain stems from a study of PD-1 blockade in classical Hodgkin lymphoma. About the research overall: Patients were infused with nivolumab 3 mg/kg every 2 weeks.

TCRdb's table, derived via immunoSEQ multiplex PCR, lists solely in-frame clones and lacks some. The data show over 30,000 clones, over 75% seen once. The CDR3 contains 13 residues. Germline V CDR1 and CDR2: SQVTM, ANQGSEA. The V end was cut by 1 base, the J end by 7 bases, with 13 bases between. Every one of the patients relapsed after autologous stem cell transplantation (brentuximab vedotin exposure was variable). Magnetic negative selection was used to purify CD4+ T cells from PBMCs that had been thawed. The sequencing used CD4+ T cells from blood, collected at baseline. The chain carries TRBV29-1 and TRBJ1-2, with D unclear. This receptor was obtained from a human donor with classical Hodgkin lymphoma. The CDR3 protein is CSVEGLSTGGYTF. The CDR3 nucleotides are TGCAGCGTTGAAGGTCTTTCCACCGGTGGCTACACCTTC.